This record concerns one T cell receptor beta chain sequence. This CDR3 has 15 residues. V shed 5 bases and J shed 3 bases, with 13 bases lying between them. Looked up from germline, CDR1 is SGHVS and CDR2 is FQNEAQ. The data were obtained in a study of T cells in Graves' hyperthyroidism and ophthalmopathy. The source material, RNA transcripts, was used to amplify TCR beta CDR3 regions. The HTBI primer set drove a first-round RT-PCR of the TCR CDR3. TCRdb used MiXCR to reprocess the multiplex PCR reads, holding one entry per CDR3 protein. Here the sample spans some 650,000 distinct CDR3 sequences, about a sixth being singletons.

This TCR derives from a woman aged 40 to 50 with Graves' ophthalmopathy. V and J are TRBV7-8 and TRBJ1-4; D is undetermined. The source material was blood. The CDR3 coding sequence is TGTGCCAGCAGCCCCCGGCAGGTCCCTAATGAAAAACTGTTTTTT. It encodes CASSPRQVPNEKLFF.